This T cell receptor beta chain was sequenced in a study of response to subunit inactivated influenza vaccine. Comment on this clonotype: Its target is not known.

TCRdb re-called the RT-PCR reads with MiXCR, one entry per CDR3 protein. Among about 500,000 distinct CDR3 sequences listed, approximately 15% were seen once. The CDR3 totals 18 residues. Trimming removed 9 bases from V and 5 bases from J, with 29 bases in between. Study observations and caveats: Authors suggested few new T cells are recruited by each seasonal influenza vaccination.

This specimen was CD4+ T cells sorted from PBMCs, taken around 2 years after vaccination. This chain links TRBV12-3 or TRBV12-4 with TRBJ2-1; D perhaps matches TRBD2 (6 bases). This sequence was found in a man aged 45 to 75 who received an inactivated influenza vaccine. This chain's CDR3 is CASGTLRRAPGINNEQFF. CDR3 bases: TGTGCCAGTGGGACTCTTCGTAGAGCTCCAGGGATTAACAATGAGCAGTTCTTC.